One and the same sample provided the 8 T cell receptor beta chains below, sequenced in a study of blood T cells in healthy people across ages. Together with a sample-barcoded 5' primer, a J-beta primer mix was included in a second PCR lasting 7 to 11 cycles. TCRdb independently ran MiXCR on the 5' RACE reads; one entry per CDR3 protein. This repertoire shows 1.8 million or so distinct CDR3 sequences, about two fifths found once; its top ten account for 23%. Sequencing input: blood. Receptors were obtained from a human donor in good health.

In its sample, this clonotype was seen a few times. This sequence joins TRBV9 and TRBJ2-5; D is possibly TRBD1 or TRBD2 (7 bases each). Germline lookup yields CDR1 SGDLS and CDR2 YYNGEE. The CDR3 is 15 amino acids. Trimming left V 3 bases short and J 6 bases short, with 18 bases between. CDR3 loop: CASSDDREGSKTQYF. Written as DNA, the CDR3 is TGTGCCAGCAGCGACGACAGGGAGGGTTCGAAGACCCAGTACTTC.

In DNA, the CDR3 is TGTGCCAGCAGCCTATCTCTGAGCGGGGGGGCCCCCTACAATGAGCAGTTCTTC. It specifies CASSLSLSGGAPYNEQFF. The V call is TRBV7-2, the J call TRBJ2-1; 10 bases agree with TRBD2. The CDR3 sequence is 18 residues long. Per the germline V gene, CDR1 is SGHTA and CDR2 is FQGNSA. The V segment lost 5 bases and the J segment 2 bases; nucleotides outside the gene matches: 12.

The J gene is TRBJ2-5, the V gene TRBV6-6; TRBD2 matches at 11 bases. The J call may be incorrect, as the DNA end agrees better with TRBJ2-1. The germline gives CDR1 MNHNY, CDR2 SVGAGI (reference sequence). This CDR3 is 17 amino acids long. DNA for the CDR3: TGTGCCAGCAGCCCAACTCTAGCGGGGGGCATTCAAGAGACCCAGTTCTTC. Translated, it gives CASSPTLAGGIQETQFF.

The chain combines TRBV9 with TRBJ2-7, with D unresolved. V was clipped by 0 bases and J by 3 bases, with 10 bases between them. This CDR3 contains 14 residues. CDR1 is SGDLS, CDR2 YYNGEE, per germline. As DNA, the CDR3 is TGTGCCAGCAGCGTAGTTGCCCAGAGCTACGAGCAGTACTTC. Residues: CASSVVAQSYEQYF.

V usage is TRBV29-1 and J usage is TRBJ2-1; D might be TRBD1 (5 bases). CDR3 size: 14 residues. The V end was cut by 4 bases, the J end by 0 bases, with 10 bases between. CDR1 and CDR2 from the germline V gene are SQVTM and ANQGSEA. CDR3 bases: TGCAGCGTTGCGACAGCTAGCTCCTACAATGAGCAGTTCTTC. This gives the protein CSVATASSYNEQFF.

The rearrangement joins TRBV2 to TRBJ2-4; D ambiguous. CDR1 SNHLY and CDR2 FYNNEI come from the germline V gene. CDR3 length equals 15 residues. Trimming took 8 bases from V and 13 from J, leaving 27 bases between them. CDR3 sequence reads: CASRQGRPVDHEQYF. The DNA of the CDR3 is TGTGCCAGCCGACAAGGGCGGCCCGTCGACCATGAGCAGTACTTC.

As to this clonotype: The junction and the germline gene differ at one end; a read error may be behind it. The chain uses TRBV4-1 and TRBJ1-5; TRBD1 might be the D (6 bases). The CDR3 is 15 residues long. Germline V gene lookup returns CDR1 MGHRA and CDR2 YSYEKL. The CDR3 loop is CASSEGQDSNRPRHF. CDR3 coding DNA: TGCGCCAGCAGCGAGGGACAAGATAGCAATCGGCCCCGGCATTTT.

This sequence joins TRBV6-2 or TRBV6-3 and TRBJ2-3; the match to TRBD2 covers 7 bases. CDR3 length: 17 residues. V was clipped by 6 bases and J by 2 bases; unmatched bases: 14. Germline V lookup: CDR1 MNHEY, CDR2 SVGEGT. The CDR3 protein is CASRKDLLAENTDTQYF. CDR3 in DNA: TGTGCCAGCAGGAAAGACCTCCTAGCGGAGAACACAGATACGCAGTATTTT.